This TCR beta chain was observed in a study of shared T cell receptors in the human thymus. CDR1 is SGHNT and CDR2 is YYREEE in the germline V gene (reference sequence). The CDR3 runs 19 residues. The V gene end was trimmed by 3 bases and the J gene end by 0 bases; junction bases not matched to a gene: 12. The repertoire was sequenced with immunoSEQ multiplex PCR; TCRdb's copy has only in-frame clones and lacks some. This sample has more than 300,000 clones; 85% to 95% occur once, and the top ten carry approximately 0.02%. The chain joins TRBV5-4 to TRBJ2-1; 10 nucleotides align to TRBD2. This clonotype was sampled from a human donor. Input material: thymocytes. The CDR3 region is CASSSTSPSGSHSYNEQFF. The CDR3 region has the DNA TGTGCCAGCAGCTCCACTTCACCTAGCGGGAGCCACTCCTACAATGAGCAGTTCTTC.